The next 14 T cell receptor beta chains were all read from a single sample in a study. Each CDR3 protein is one row after TCRdb ran MiXCR on the RT-PCR reads. The data contain 550,000 to 750,000 distinct CDR3 sequences, 12% to 15% of them singletons. Material: memory CD4+ T cells from blood. Every receptor here comes from a female donor in good health, serving as a healthy control.

The gene calls are TRBV6-2 or TRBV6-3 and TRBJ2-7; possibly TRBD2 for D (6 bases). The CDR3 is 14 residues long. Germline V gives CDR1 MNHEY, CDR2 SVGEGT. With 6 bases removed from V and 2 bases from J, the gap between germline ends came to 14 bases. The CDR3 DNA sequence: TGTGCCAGCAGGCTTAGCGGAGTCACCTACGAGCAGTACTTC. This encodes CASRLSGVTYEQYF.

This clonotype was seen ten or more times. CDR3 DNA: TGTGCCAGCAGTTCTGAGGGCGGACAGCCACTAAGGGGCTACACCTTC. This gives the protein CASSSEGGQPLRGYTF. This chain uses TRBV28 with TRBJ1-2, with D perhaps TRBD1 (6 bases). The CDR3 covers 16 residues. Trimming left V 4 bases short and J 8 bases short, with 23 bases between. CDR1 is MDHEN, CDR2 SYDVKM, per germline.

The sample holds a few counts of this clonotype. V usage is TRBV7-9 and J usage is TRBJ2-7; 7 bases fit TRBD1. In germline, CDR1 is SEHNR, CDR2 FQNEAQ (reference sequence). This CDR3 has 16 residues. Losses at the gene ends were 4 bases for V and 2 bases for J; bases not matched to a gene: 11. The CDR3 sequence is CASSSPLTGITYEQYF. The CDR3 region has the DNA TGTGCCAGCAGCTCCCCGCTGACAGGGATTACCTACGAGCAGTACTTC.

This chain joins TRBV7-2 and TRBJ2-1; D gene unclear. Trimming took off 2 bases at V and 3 bases at J, with 5 bases between the two ends. CDR1 SGHTA and CDR2 FQGNSA come from the germline V gene. This CDR3 contains 13 residues. CDR3 region: CASSLSHYNEQFF. CDR3 nucleotides: TGTGCCAGCAGCTTAAGCCACTACAATGAGCAGTTCTTC.

Remarks on this clonotype: Possible read error: a much larger clone is one base away. This sequence joins TRBV6-1 and TRBJ1-1; 7 bases match TRBD1. Germline CDR1 is MNHNS and CDR2 is SASEGT. The CDR3 consists of 14 residues. The ends lost 7 bases at V and 6 bases at J; junction bases unmatched: 11. This chain's CDR3 is CASKSDQGVPEAFF. CDR3 DNA: TGTGCCAGCAAGTCGGACCAGGGGGTGCCTGAAGCTTTCTTT.

In its sample, this clonotype was seen once. One end of the junction does not line up with germline, which may come from a read error. V is TRBV20-1 and J is TRBJ2-7, with TRBD1 identical over 8 bases. The germline gives CDR1 DFQATT, CDR2 SNEGSKA (reference sequence). The CDR3 runs to 18 residues. In nucleotides, the CDR3 is TGCAGTGCTAGAGATTTGAAGGCTCGGGGGACAGGAGCCTACGAGCATTACTTC. Translated: CSARDLKARGTGAYEHYF.

The chain links TRBV7-9 to TRBJ1-6; no definite D call. Germline CDR1 is SEHNR and CDR2 is FQNEAQ (reference sequence). The CDR3 totals 12 residues. Trimming removed 5 bases from V and 9 bases from J, with 8 bases in between. Here the CDR3 reads CASSMSSSPLHF. CDR3 nucleotides: TGTGCCAGCAGCATGAGTAGTTCACCCCTCCACTTT.

V usage is TRBV7-2 and J usage is TRBJ2-5, with no clear D. The CDR3 runs to 12 residues. Germline CDR1 reads SGHTA; CDR2 reads FQGNSA. V shed 2 bases and J shed 3 bases, with 4 bases lying between them. The CDR3 nucleotides read TGTGCCAGCAGCTTAACAAAAGAGACCCAGTACTTC. Amino acids: CASSLTKETQYF.

The chain joins TRBV20-1 to TRBJ1-5; TRBD1 matches at 9 bases. The CDR3 consists of 15 residues. Looked up from germline, CDR1 is DFQATT and CDR2 is SNEGSKA (reference sequence). Trimming took 5 bases from V and 3 from J; bases not matched to a gene: 8. CDR3 region: CSAQPGTGNNQPQHF. The CDR3 DNA follows: TGCAGTGCTCAACCCGGGACAGGGAACAATCAGCCCCAGCATTTT.

This clonotype was counted at least ten times. This chain connects TRBV7-9 to TRBJ2-1; D uncertain. The CDR3 runs 13 residues. Germline assignment: CDR1 SEHNR and CDR2 FQNEAQ (reference sequence). Trimming left V 5 bases short and J 6 bases short, with 11 bases between. CDR3 bases: TGTGCCAGCAGCCTCCCGCCTGGCAATGAGCAGTTCTTC. Translating it yields CASSLPPGNEQFF.

The rearrangement joins TRBV7-2 to TRBJ2-1, with 13 nucleotides matching TRBD2. CDR3 length: 15 residues. After removal of 3 bases from V and 9 bases from J, the junction contained 5 bases not matched to a gene. Germline assignment: CDR1 SGHTA and CDR2 FQGNSA. CDR3 region: CASSFGLAGASEQFF. CDR3 sequence (DNA): TGTGCCAGCAGCTTTGGACTAGCGGGAGCATCTGAGCAGTTCTTC.

This sequence joins TRBV12-3 or TRBV12-4 and TRBJ2-7, with 12 nucleotides matching TRBD2. V was pared by 5 bases and J by 4 bases, with 3 bases of the junction left unmatched. The CDR3 extends over 14 amino acids. CDR3 sequence: CASSITSGRYEQYF. The CDR3 DNA is TGTGCCAGCAGTATCACTAGCGGGAGGTACGAGCAGTACTTC.

This clonotype came up a few times. The chain employs TRBV5-1 and TRBJ2-3; a weak D match, TRBD2 (5 bases). Per the germline V gene, CDR1 is SGHRS and CDR2 is YFSETQ. CDR3 length: 15 residues. The V end lost 0 bases, the J end lost 0 bases, and 8 bases lay between the germline ends. The CDR3 region is CASSLVRTSTDTQYF. The CDR3 DNA reads TGCGCCAGCAGCTTGGTGAGGACTAGCACAGATACGCAGTATTTT.

At least ten counts were recorded for this clonotype. The V call is TRBV27, the J call TRBJ2-7; D call uncertain. The germline V and J ends were trimmed by 8 bases and 4 bases, with 15 bases remaining between them. CDR1 MNHEY and CDR2 SMNVEV come from the germline V gene (reference sequence). This CDR3 comprises 13 residues. The CDR3 DNA follows: TGTGCCAGCCGTCGCAGTAAAGGGTACGAGCAGTACTTC. Its protein is CASRRSKGYEQYF.